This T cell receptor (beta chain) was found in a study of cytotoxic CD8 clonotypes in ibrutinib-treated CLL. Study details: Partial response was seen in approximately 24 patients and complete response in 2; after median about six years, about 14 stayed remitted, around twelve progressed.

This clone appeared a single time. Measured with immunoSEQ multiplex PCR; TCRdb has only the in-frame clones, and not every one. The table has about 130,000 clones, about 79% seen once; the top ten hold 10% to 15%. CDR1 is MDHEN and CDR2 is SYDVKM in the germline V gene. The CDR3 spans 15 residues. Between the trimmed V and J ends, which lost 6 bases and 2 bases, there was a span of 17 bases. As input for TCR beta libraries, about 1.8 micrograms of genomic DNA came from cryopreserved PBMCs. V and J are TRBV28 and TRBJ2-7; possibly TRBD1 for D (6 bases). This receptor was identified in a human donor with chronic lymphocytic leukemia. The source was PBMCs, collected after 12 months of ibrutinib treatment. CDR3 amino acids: CASSPPRGQPYEQYF. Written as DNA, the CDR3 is TGTGCCAGCAGCCCTCCCCGGGGACAACCCTACGAGCAGTACTTC.